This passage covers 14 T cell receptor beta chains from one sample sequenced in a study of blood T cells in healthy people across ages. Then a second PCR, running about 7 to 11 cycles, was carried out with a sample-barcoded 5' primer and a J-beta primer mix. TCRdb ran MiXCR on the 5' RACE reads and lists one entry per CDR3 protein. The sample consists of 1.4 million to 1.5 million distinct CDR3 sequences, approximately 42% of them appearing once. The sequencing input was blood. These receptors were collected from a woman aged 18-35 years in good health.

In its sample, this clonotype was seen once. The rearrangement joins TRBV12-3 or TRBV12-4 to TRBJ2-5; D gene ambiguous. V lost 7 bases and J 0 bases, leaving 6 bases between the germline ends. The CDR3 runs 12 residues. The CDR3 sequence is CASNKYQETQYF. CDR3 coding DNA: TGTGCCAGCAACAAGTACCAAGAGACCCAGTACTTC.

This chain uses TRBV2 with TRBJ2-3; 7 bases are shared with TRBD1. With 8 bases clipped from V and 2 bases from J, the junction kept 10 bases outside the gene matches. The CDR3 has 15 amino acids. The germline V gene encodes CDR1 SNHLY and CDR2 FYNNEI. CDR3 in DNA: TGTGCCAGCTCAAACTCGGGACAGAACACAGATACGCAGTATTTT. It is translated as CASSNSGQNTDTQYF.

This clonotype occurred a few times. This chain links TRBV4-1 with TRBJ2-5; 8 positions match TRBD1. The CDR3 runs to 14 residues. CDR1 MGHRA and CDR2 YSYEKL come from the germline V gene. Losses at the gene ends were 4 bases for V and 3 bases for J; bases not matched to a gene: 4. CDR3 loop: CASSPNRGEETQYF. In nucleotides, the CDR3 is TGCGCCAGCAGCCCCAACAGGGGGGAAGAGACCCAGTACTTC.

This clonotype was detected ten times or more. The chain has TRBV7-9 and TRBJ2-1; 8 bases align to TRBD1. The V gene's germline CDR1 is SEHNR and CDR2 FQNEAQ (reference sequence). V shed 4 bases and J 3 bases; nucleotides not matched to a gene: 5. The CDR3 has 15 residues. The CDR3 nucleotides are TGTGCCAGCAGCTCGGGACAGGTCATCTACAATGAGCAGTTCTTC. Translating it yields CASSSGQVIYNEQFF.

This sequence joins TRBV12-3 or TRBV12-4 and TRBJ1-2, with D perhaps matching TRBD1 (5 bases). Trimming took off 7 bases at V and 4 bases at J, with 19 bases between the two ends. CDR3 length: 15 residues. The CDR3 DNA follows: TGTGCCAGCACTAATAGCGGTGACAGCTCCTATGGCTACACCTTC. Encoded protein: CASTNSGDSSYGYTF.

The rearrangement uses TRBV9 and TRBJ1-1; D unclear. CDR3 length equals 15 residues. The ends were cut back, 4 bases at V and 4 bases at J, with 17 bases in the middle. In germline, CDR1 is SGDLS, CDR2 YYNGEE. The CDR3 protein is CASSSSGNTGTEAFF. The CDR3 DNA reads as TGTGCCAGCAGCTCAAGCGGGAACACGGGCACTGAAGCTTTCTTT.

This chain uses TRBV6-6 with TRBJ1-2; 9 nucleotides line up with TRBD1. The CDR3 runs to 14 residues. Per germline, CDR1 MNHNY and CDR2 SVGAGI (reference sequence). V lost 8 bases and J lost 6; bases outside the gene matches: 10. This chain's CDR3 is CASLGGDRVNGYTF. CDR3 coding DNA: TGTGCCAGCCTTGGGGGGGACAGGGTCAATGGCTACACCTTC.

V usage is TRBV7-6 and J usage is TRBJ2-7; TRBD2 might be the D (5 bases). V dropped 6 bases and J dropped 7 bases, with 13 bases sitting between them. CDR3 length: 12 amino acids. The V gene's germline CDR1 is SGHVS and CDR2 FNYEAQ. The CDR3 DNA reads TGTGCCAGCAGTGGGGAGTCATCGGAGCAGTACTTC. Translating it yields CASSGESSEQYF.

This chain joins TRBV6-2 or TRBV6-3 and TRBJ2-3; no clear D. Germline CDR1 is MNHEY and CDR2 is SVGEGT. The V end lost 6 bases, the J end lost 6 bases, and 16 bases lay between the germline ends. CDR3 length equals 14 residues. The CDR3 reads CASSTHSVVDTQYF. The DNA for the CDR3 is TGTGCCAGCAGCACCCACTCCGTTGTCGATACGCAGTATTTT.

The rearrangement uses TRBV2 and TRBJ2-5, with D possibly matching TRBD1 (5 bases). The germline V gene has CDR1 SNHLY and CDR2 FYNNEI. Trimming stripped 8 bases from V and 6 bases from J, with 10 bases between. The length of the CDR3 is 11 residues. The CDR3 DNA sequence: TGTGCCAGCGGGGCAACCCAGACCCAGTACTTC. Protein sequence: CASGATQTQYF. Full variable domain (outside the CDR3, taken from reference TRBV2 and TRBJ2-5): EPEVTQTPSHQVTQMGQEVILRCVPISNHLYFYWYRQILGQKVEFLVSFYNNEISEKSEIFDDQFSVERPDGSNFTLKIRSTKLEDSAMYFCASGATQTQYFGPGTRLLVL.

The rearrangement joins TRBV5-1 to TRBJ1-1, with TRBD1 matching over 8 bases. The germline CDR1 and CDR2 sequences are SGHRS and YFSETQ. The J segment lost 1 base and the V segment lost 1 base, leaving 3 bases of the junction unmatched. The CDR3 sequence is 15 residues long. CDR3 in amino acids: CASSLPQGGNTEAFF. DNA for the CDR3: TGCGCCAGCAGCTTGCCACAGGGGGGGAACACTGAAGCTTTCTTT.

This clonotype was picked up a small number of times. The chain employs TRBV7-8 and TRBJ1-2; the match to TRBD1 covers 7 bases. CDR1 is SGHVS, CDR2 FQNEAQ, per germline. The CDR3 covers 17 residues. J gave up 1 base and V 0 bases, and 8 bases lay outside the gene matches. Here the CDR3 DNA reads TGTGCCAGCAGCTTAGCGGAGGGACAGTCACTTAACTATGGCTACACCTTC. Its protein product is CASSLAEGQSLNYGYTF.

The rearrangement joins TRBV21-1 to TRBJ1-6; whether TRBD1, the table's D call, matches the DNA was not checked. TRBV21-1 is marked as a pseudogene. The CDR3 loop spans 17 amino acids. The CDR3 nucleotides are TGTGCCAGCAGCAAAGCGCGGGTAGGGATGGGGCAATCACCCCTCCACTTT. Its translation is CASSKARVGMGQSPLHF.

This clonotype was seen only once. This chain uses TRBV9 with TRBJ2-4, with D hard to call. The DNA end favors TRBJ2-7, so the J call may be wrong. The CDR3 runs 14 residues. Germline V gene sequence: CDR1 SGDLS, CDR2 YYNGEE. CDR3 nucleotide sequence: TGTGCCAGCAGCCCCGAGGCTGACTGGAGCGAGCAGTACTTC. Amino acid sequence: CASSPEADWSEQYF.